These 9 T cell receptor beta chains originate from one sample sequenced in a study of T cells in Graves' hyperthyroidism and ophthalmopathy. TCR beta CDR3 region amplification was performed from RNA transcripts. Researchers ran a first-round RT-PCR on the TCR CDR3 using the HTBI primer set. TCRdb ran MiXCR on the multiplex PCR reads and lists one entry per CDR3 protein. The sample carries 400,000 to 600,000 distinct CDR3 sequences, less than 25% recorded once. Sequenced sample: blood. These receptors originate from a man younger than 35 with Graves' hyperthyroidism.

This clonotype was detected ten times or more. The genes are TRBV6-2 or TRBV6-3 and TRBJ2-5; D is undetermined. This CDR3 has 14 amino acids. Germline V lookup: CDR1 MNHEY, CDR2 SVGEGT. V was shortened by 4 bases and J by 0 bases, with 9 bases between the two germline ends. The CDR3 region has the DNA TGTGCCAGCAGTTCCGAGGATTACCAAGAGACCCAGTACTTC. This gives the protein CASSSEDYQETQYF.

This clonotype came up many times. The J gene is TRBJ1-1, the V gene TRBV4-1; the D is unclear. The CDR3 has 14 amino acids. The germline V gene encodes CDR1 MGHRA and CDR2 YSYEKL. Trimming left V 0 bases short and J 6 bases short, with 11 bases between. The CDR3 region has the DNA TGCGCCAGCAGCCAAGATTTGCCCACAGCTGAAGCTTTCTTT. Translation: CASSQDLPTAEAFF.

The chain couples TRBV6-1 to TRBJ1-2, with D possibly matching TRBD1 (5 bases). The CDR3 runs 13 residues. V was shortened by 4 bases and J by 6 bases, with 12 bases between the two germline ends. Germline loops: CDR1 MNHNS, CDR2 SASEGT. The CDR3 DNA reads TGTGCCAGCAGTGTTAATACAGGCAATGGCTACACCTTC. Protein product: CASSVNTGNGYTF.

The sample holds many counts of this clonotype. The CDR3 does not end in the conserved phenylalanine or tryptophan, so this is likely a read error. The V gene is TRBV20-1, the J gene TRBJ1-2; D remains ambiguous. V was cut by 3 bases and J by 2 bases, with 7 bases left in between. From germline, CDR1 is DFQATT and CDR2 SNEGSKA (reference sequence). CDR3 length equals 12 residues. CDR3 in amino acids: CSASGSNYGYTL. Here the CDR3 DNA reads TGCAGTGCTAGTGGTAGCAACTATGGCTACACCCTC.

This clonotype was seen at least ten times. CDR3 sequence: CASSLHRDRNTEAFF. CDR3 in DNA: TGTGCCAGCAGCCTACACCGGGACAGGAACACTGAAGCTTTCTTT. The rearrangement links TRBV6-1 to TRBJ1-1, with 7 bases matching TRBD1. Germline V gives CDR1 MNHNS, CDR2 SASEGT. The V gene end was trimmed by 6 bases and the J gene end by 1 base; junction bases not matched to a gene: 8. The length of the CDR3 is 15 residues.

Points on this clonotype: A read error may be the cause here, since a much bigger clone is one base away. The chain employs TRBV6-4 and TRBJ1-1, with D hard to call. CDR1 and CDR2 from the germline V gene are MRHNA and SNTAGT. This CDR3 is 13 amino acids long. The DNA for the CDR3 is TGTGTCAGCAGCAGACAAGAGGGCACTGAAGCTTTCTTT. The encoded protein is CVSSRQEGTEAFF.

This clonotype was counted many times. The chain combines TRBV28 with TRBJ1-2; no definite D call. The CDR3 length is 14 residues. The V and J ends lost 2 bases and 4 bases respectively, with 11 bases between them. From germline, CDR1 is MDHEN and CDR2 SYDVKM. The CDR3 is CASSLTGSGYGYTF. In nucleotides, the CDR3 is TGTGCCAGCAGTTTAACTGGGTCGGGCTATGGCTACACCTTC.

This clonotype has a count of ten or more. The rearrangement links TRBV7-8 to TRBJ2-2; 7 bases match TRBD1. Per germline, CDR1 SGHVS and CDR2 FQNEAQ. The CDR3 runs to 13 residues. CDR3 residues: CGTGQMNTGELFF. The CDR3 bases are TGTGGTACGGGACAGATGAACACCGGGGAGCTGTTTTTT.

Regarding this clonotype: The junction and the germline gene differ at one end; a read error may be behind it. The rearrangement links TRBV12-3 or TRBV12-4 to TRBJ1-2; D gene ambiguous. The length of the CDR3 is 14 residues. The CDR3: CASSRVGMEYGYAF. The DNA of the CDR3 is TGTGCCAGCAGCAGAGTGGGGATGGAGTATGGCTACGCCTTC.